A single sample gave rise to the 15 T cell receptor beta chains below, sequenced in a study of blood T cell repertoires in COVID-19. This table comes from immunoSEQ multiplex PCR, and its TCRdb copy is limited to in-frame clones, with some not included. The sample lists around 41,000 clones; around 83% were seen once. Sample: peripheral blood. The receptors here all came from a woman aged 80 or older with acute or convalescent COVID-19.

This clone was recorded only once. The V and J genes are TRBV4-3 and TRBJ1-2; D ambiguous. In germline, CDR1 is LGHNA, CDR2 YSLEER. V dropped 4 bases and J dropped 6 bases, with 12 bases sitting between them. CDR3 size: 13 residues. CDR3 protein: CASSLEGVDGYTF. CDR3 sequence (DNA): TGCGCCAGCAGCCTGGAGGGAGTCGATGGCTACACCTTC.

This rearrangement joins TRBV2 to TRBJ1-5, with 7 bases that match TRBD1. CDR1 and CDR2 (germline): SNHLY, FYNNEI. This CDR3 spans 15 amino acids. The ends lost 1 base at V and 5 bases at J; junction bases unmatched: 5. The CDR3 sequence is CASSEDSGGYQPQHF. The CDR3 coding sequence is TGTGCCAGCAGTGAAGATTCAGGGGGATATCAGCCCCAGCATTTT.

This chain connects TRBV4-1 to TRBJ2-6; TRBD1 matches 10 bases. CDR1 MGHRA and CDR2 YSYEKL come from the germline V gene. This CDR3 spans 16 amino acids. Trimming at V came to 3 bases and at J to 2 bases, leaving 1 base not matched to a gene. The CDR3 region has the DNA TGCGCCAGCAGCCACGGGACAGGGGCTGGGGCCAACGTCCTGACTTTC. Amino acid sequence: CASSHGTGAGANVLTF.

The chain employs TRBV5-6 and TRBJ1-2; 9 positions match TRBD1. Trimming removed 3 bases from V and 7 bases from J; junction bases left unmatched: 7. CDR1 is SGHDT and CDR2 is YYEEEE in the germline V gene. The CDR3 has 14 amino acids. CDR3: CASSSGQGLFGYTF. For the CDR3, the DNA is TGTGCCAGCAGCTCCGGACAGGGGCTGTTTGGCTACACCTTC.

The chain combines TRBV7-2 with TRBJ2-3, with TRBD2 matching 12 bases. The CDR3 runs 19 residues. CDR1 SGHTA and CDR2 FQGNSA come from the germline V gene. The V segment lost 5 bases and the J segment 0 bases; nucleotides outside the gene matches: 12. CDR3 sequence: CASSTKLAGGTSSTDTQYF. DNA of the CDR3: TGTGCCAGCAGCACAAAACTAGCGGGGGGAACCAGTAGCACAGATACGCAGTATTTT.

The chain is built from TRBV7-9 and TRBJ2-5, with D possibly being TRBD2 (6 bases). The germline V and J ends were trimmed by 3 bases and 4 bases, with 6 bases remaining between them. Germline assignment: CDR1 SEHNR and CDR2 FQNEAQ (reference sequence). The CDR3 extends over 12 amino acids. In nucleotides, the CDR3 is TGTGCCAGCAGCTTCGGGGGAGAGACCCAGTACTTC. Its protein product is CASSFGGETQYF.

The rearrangement joins TRBV7-5 to TRBJ1-1. TRBV7-5 is an annotated pseudogene. This CDR3 spans 14 amino acids. CDR3 residues: CARSGRGLNTEAFF. The CDR3 bases are TGTGCCAGAAGCGGACGGGGGTTGAACACTGAAGCTTTCTTT.

A note on this clone: The same CDR3 is also encoded by other DNA sequences in this sample. CDR3 region: CASSYGGTVNTEAFF. CDR3 nucleotides: TGTGCCAGCAGTTACGGGGGCACAGTGAACACTGAAGCTTTCTTT. J is TRBJ1-1 and V is TRBV6-5, with TRBD1 as a possible D gene (6 bases). V was clipped by 2 bases and J by 0 bases, with 10 bases between them. Germline V lookup: CDR1 MNHEY, CDR2 SVGAGI. This CDR3 has 15 amino acids.

The rearrangement joins TRBV19 to TRBJ1-1, with D perhaps TRBD1 (6 bases). The CDR3 extends over 15 amino acids. Germline V gives CDR1 LNHDA, CDR2 SQIVND (reference sequence). The ends were cut back, 3 bases at V and 2 bases at J, with 13 bases in the middle. This CDR3 is CASSIGYRENTEAFF. The CDR3 DNA reads as TGTGCCAGTAGTATCGGGTACAGGGAAAACACTGAAGCTTTCTTT. The full variable domain, with the rest looked up from reference TRBV19 and TRBJ1-1, is DGGITQSPKYLFRKEGQNVTLSCEQNLNHDAMYWYRQDPGQGLRLIYYSQIVNDFQKGDIAEGYSVSREKKESFPLTVTSAQKNPTAFYLCASSIGYRENTEAFFGQGTRLTVV.

The V gene is TRBV18, the J gene TRBJ1-1, with a tentative D call TRBD1 (6 bases). CDR3 length: 14 amino acids. Germline assignment: CDR1 KGHSH and CDR2 LQKENI. Trimming removed 2 bases from V and 5 bases from J, with 12 bases in between. The CDR3 DNA follows: TGTGCCAGCTCACCAGAAGGGGGGGCAACTGAAGCTTTCTTT. It yields the protein CASSPEGGATEAFF.

This chain links TRBV2 with TRBJ1-1, with D possibly TRBD1 on 6 matching bases. The V end was cut by 5 bases, the J end by 7 bases, with 14 bases between. In germline, CDR1 is SNHLY, CDR2 FYNNEI. The CDR3 length is 13 residues. Written as DNA, the CDR3 is TGTGCCAGCAGTTGGGGACATCCGGATGAAGCTTTCTTT. Protein: CASSWGHPDEAFF.

The chain is built from TRBV4-2 and TRBJ2-2; the match to TRBD1 covers 11 bases. V lost 3 bases, J lost 5 bases, and 2 bases stayed unmatched. This CDR3 has 15 amino acids. CDR1 LGHNA and CDR2 YNFKEQ come from the germline V gene. This chain's CDR3 is CASSQGDRGTGELFF. The DNA of the CDR3 is TGTGCCAGCAGCCAGGGGGACAGGGGGACCGGGGAGCTGTTTTTT.

The chain combines TRBV6-2 or TRBV6-3 with TRBJ1-2; no clear D gene. Germline CDR1 is MNHEY and CDR2 is SVGEGT. This CDR3 has 14 amino acids. Trimming removed 2 bases at V and 2 bases at J, with 9 bases between. CDR3 nucleotides: TGTGCCAGCAGTTACGCAGGTGGCAACTATGGCTACACCTTC. Residues: CASSYAGGNYGYTF.

The V and J genes are TRBV6-1 and TRBJ1-6, with 9 bases lining up with TRBD1. This CDR3 has 14 amino acids. Germline lookup yields CDR1 MNHNS and CDR2 SASEGT. Trimming cost V 3 bases and J 9 bases; bases outside gene matches: 3. The CDR3 nucleotides are TGTGCCAGCAGTGAGACAGGGGGGCTTTCACCCCTCCACTTT. This encodes CASSETGGLSPLHF.

This clone was counted once. The V call is TRBV5-1, the J call TRBJ1-4; perhaps TRBD1 as D (5 bases). Germline V gene sequence: CDR1 SGHRS, CDR2 YFSETQ. Trimming left V 4 bases short and J 5 bases short, with 18 bases between. The CDR3 loop spans 16 amino acids. This CDR3 reads CASSLDPGRSNEKLFF. The CDR3, as DNA: TGCGCCAGCAGCCTGGACCCAGGGAGGTCAAATGAAAAACTGTTTTTT. Supplemented by reference TRBV5-1 and TRBJ1-4, the full variable domain reads KAGVTQTPRYLIKTRGQQVTLSCSPISGHRSVSWYQQTPGQGLQFLFEYFSETQRNKGNFPGRFSGRQFSNSRSEMNVSTLELGDSALYLCASSLDPGRSNEKLFFGSGTQLSVL.